These 26 T cell receptor beta chains originate from one sample sequenced in a study of regulatory T cells in long-lasting Graves disease. CDR3 regions were amplified by Arm-PCR using iRepertoire HTBI primers to build TCR beta libraries. TCRdb analysed the multiplex PCR reads with MiXCR anew, one entry per CDR3 protein. The data show 400,000 to 500,000 distinct CDR3 sequences, roughly 15% seen once. Described time point: newly diagnosed GD, antithyroid drugs for less than 3 months. PBMC RNA served as the TCR library source. This sample also belongs to another study, concerning T cells in Graves' hyperthyroidism and ophthalmopathy.

The material sequenced was peripheral blood mononuclear cells (PBMCs), taken at new diagnosis, from a patient treated with antithyroid drugs. The receptors here all came from a woman aged 18-29 years with Graves disease.

A remark on this clonotype: A much larger clone differs from this one at a single base, so this may be a read error. The V call is TRBV18, the J call TRBJ1-4; D ambiguous. This CDR3 is built from 14 residues. In germline, CDR1 is KGHSH, CDR2 LQKENI. The V end was cut by 4 bases, the J end by 0 bases, with 6 bases between. CDR3: CASSQAATNEKLFF. DNA of the CDR3: TGTGCCAGCTCACAGGCAGCAACTAATGAAAAACTGTTTTTT.

This clonotype was observed a handful of times. The rearrangement uses TRBV4-1 and TRBJ2-3, with D tentatively TRBD2 (6 bases). The germline gives CDR1 MGHRA, CDR2 YSYEKL. CDR3 size: 17 residues. V lost 1 base and J 6 bases, leaving 20 bases between the germline ends. In DNA form, the CDR3 reads TGCGCCAGCAGCCAAGGTTTGCGGGGCTGGCCAGGGGATACGCAGTATTTT. Protein sequence: CASSQGLRGWPGDTQYF.

This clonotype has only one observation. The V gene is TRBV11-2, the J gene TRBJ2-2; TRBD1 matches at 12 bases. CDR1 is SGHAT, CDR2 FQNNGV, per germline. V shed 4 bases and J 3 bases; nucleotides not matched to a gene: 15. The CDR3 is made up of 20 amino acids. The CDR3 sequence: CASSSNRGTGGATDTGELFF. The CDR3 DNA is TGTGCCAGCAGCTCGAACCGGGGGACAGGGGGCGCGACGGACACCGGGGAGCTGTTTTTT.

The V call is TRBV11-2, the J call TRBJ2-1; D tentatively reads TRBD1 or TRBD2 (5 bases each). Germline CDR1 SGHAT, CDR2 FQNNGV. CDR3 length equals 13 residues. Trimming pared 5 bases from V and 12 bases from J, leaving 17 bases between. The CDR3 DNA sequence: TGTGCCAGCAGCGGGGGACCGTCTGTAGGGCAGTTCTTC. Translated, it gives CASSGGPSVGQFF.

Concerning this clonotype: A clone one base away is much larger, so this may be a read error. The final CDR3 position lacks the conserved phenylalanine or tryptophan, pointing to a likely read error. CDR3 amino acids: CASSKQGYNEQFS. As DNA, the CDR3 is TGTGCCAGCAGCAAGCAGGGGTACAATGAGCAGTTCTCC. The chain joins TRBV7-3 to TRBJ2-1; tentative D call: TRBD1 (6 bases). The germline gives CDR1 SGHTA, CDR2 FQGTGA. CDR3 length: 13 residues. V lost 5 bases and J lost 4, with 9 bases in between.

This clonotype was seen only a few times. The rearrangement joins TRBV7-9 to TRBJ1-6; D remains ambiguous. Germline CDR1 and CDR2: SEHNR and FQNEAQ (reference sequence). V lost 0 bases and J lost 10, with 13 bases in between. CDR3 length equals 15 residues. In DNA form, the CDR3 reads TGTGCCAGCAGCTTAGCGCTCGAAGCGATATCACCCCTCCACTTT. This translates into CASSLALEAISPLHF.

Regarding this clonotype: Its ends do not fully match the called genes, so a read error is possible. The CDR3 sequence is CASSPPATGGGNQPQHF. The CDR3 DNA reads as TGTGCCAGCAGCCCCCCGGCGACGGGCGGAGGCAATCAGCCCCAGCATTTT. The rearrangement links TRBV5-1 to TRBJ1-5; D uncertain. Looked up from germline, CDR1 is SGHRS and CDR2 is YFSETQ. CDR3 length: 17 amino acids.

This clonotype was counted once. The chain links TRBV19 to TRBJ1-5, with D possibly TRBD1 on 6 matching bases. Germline V gives CDR1 LNHDA, CDR2 SQIVND (reference sequence). V shed 9 bases and J shed 9 bases, with 15 bases lying between them. The CDR3 is 12 amino acids. The CDR3 is CASGQTFRPQHF. DNA of the CDR3: TGTGCCAGCGGACAGACTTTCAGGCCCCAGCATTTT.

This clonotype has only a few counts. This chain uses TRBV27 with TRBJ2-2; TRBD2 matches 11 bases. V lost 1 base and J lost 1; bases outside the gene matches: 2. The CDR3 runs 17 residues. Germline V gives CDR1 MNHEY, CDR2 SMNVEV (reference sequence). CDR3 in DNA: TGTGCCAGCAGTTTATTCGGGACTAGCGGGAACACCGGGGAGCTGTTTTTT. Protein product: CASSLFGTSGNTGELFF.

This clonotype was recorded many times. V usage is TRBV29-1 and J usage is TRBJ2-1; D not certain. The germline CDR1 and CDR2 sequences are SQVTM and ANQGSEA. Between the trimmed V and J ends, which lost 4 bases and 8 bases, there was a span of 12 bases. This CDR3 spans 12 amino acids. The chain's CDR3 is CSVVFLVDEQFF. CDR3 DNA: TGCAGCGTTGTTTTTCTAGTTGATGAGCAGTTCTTC.

About this clonotype: At one end the junction does not follow the germline gene, possibly because of a read error. The chain carries TRBV6-2 or TRBV6-3 and TRBJ2-3; 14 nucleotides align to TRBD2. In germline, CDR1 is MNHEY, CDR2 SVGEGT. This CDR3 contains 16 residues. The CDR3 nucleotides read TGTGGCAGCAGTTCGGGACTAGCGGGAGTCGCAGATACGCAGTATTTT. It codes for CGSSSGLAGVADTQYF.

Points on this clonotype: Just one base apart from a much larger clone, this may be a read error. The chain uses TRBV2 and TRBJ1-5; D is undetermined. Per germline, CDR1 SNHLY and CDR2 FYNNEI. This CDR3 region has 13 residues. V lost 8 bases, J lost 9 bases, and 17 bases lay in between. This CDR3 reads CASGVLGGRPQHF. The CDR3 DNA reads as TGTGCCAGCGGAGTGCTGGGAGGTCGGCCCCAGCATTTT.

This chain links TRBV30 with TRBJ2-7, with 7 nucleotides matching TRBD1. With V trimmed by 2 bases and J by 4 bases, 5 bases remained unmatched. The CDR3 contains 13 residues. From germline, CDR1 is GTSNPN and CDR2 SVGIG (reference sequence). The CDR3 DNA follows: TGTGCCTGGAGTACAGGGGCGAGTTACGAGCAGTACTTC. Translated, it gives CAWSTGASYEQYF.

This clonotype was seen ten or more times. The chain recombines TRBV29-1 with TRBJ1-1, with 7 bases aligning to TRBD1. V was pared by 6 bases and J by 4 bases, with 8 bases of the junction left unmatched. Germline V gene data show CDR1 as SQVTM and CDR2 as ANQGSEA. This CDR3 region has 13 residues. For the CDR3, the DNA is TGCAGCGTGGGACAGCGATTGGGCACTGAAGCTTTCTTT. Encoded protein: CSVGQRLGTEAFF.

The gene calls are TRBV7-9 and TRBJ2-3; 11 nucleotides align to TRBD2. Germline V gene lookup returns CDR1 SEHNR and CDR2 FQNEAQ (reference sequence). The CDR3 is 18 amino acids. J gave up 4 bases and V 4 bases, and 13 bases lay outside the gene matches. CDR3 in DNA: TGTGCCAGCAGCTCGAACGCCGCACTAGCGGGAGTTGCAGATACGCAGTATTTT. Translating gives CASSSNAALAGVADTQYF.

This clonotype was seen a few times. This rearrangement joins TRBV7-2 to TRBJ2-7; the match to TRBD2 covers 7 bases. Trimming took 0 bases from V and 12 from J; bases not matched to a gene: 5. The germline V gene encodes CDR1 SGHTA and CDR2 FQGNSA. The CDR3 runs 12 residues. CDR3 sequence (DNA): TGTGCCAGCAGCTTAGCGGGAGGGTTCTCGTACTTC. This codes for CASSLAGGFSYF.

The chain is built from TRBV5-1 and TRBJ2-1; 7 nucleotides align to TRBD1. The trim removed 4 bases at V and 6 bases at J, leaving 10 bases unmatched. Germline V gene data show CDR1 as SGHRS and CDR2 as YFSETQ. The CDR3 totals 15 residues. The DNA for the CDR3 is TGCGCCAGCAGCACGGGACAGCTAAACCTCAATGAGCAGTTCTTC. This gives the protein CASSTGQLNLNEQFF.

This clonotype was detected many times. This chain connects TRBV30 to TRBJ2-7; 11 bases align to TRBD2. J was trimmed by 6 bases and V by 4 bases; bases with no gene match: 14. The CDR3 totals 16 residues. Looked up from germline, CDR1 is GTSNPN and CDR2 is SVGIG (reference sequence). This chain's CDR3 is CAWNTVIGTSGSEQYF. DNA for the CDR3: TGTGCCTGGAACACAGTCATTGGGACTAGCGGCTCCGAGCAGTACTTC.

Ten or more counts support this clonotype. The CDR3 nucleotides are TGTGCCACAGAAGAAGGGACCGTCCAAGAGACCCAGTACTTC. Amino acids: CATEEGTVQETQYF. The rearrangement joins TRBV28 to TRBJ2-5; D is perhaps TRBD1 or TRBD2 (5 bases each). CDR3 length: 14 amino acids. Deletions cut 10 bases from V and 1 base from J, with 16 bases between. Germline assignment: CDR1 MDHEN and CDR2 SYDVKM.

This clonotype was seen a few times. The genes are TRBV10-1 and TRBJ2-1; 8 positions agree with TRBD1. The CDR3 contains 19 residues. V was clipped by 2 bases and J by 2 bases; unmatched bases: 14. Germline V gives CDR1 WNHNN, CDR2 SYGVQD (reference sequence). The CDR3 sequence: CASSEKTGANGRAYNEQFF. The CDR3 DNA is TGCGCCAGCAGTGAGAAGACAGGGGCCAACGGGAGAGCCTACAATGAGCAGTTCTTC.

The chain is built from TRBV2 and TRBJ1-6, with D possibly TRBD1 on 5 matching bases. The CDR3 runs 14 residues. CDR1 and CDR2 from the germline V gene are SNHLY and FYNNEI. Trimming left V 6 bases short and J 4 bases short, with 10 bases between. DNA for the CDR3: TGTGCCAGCAGGACCGGGACGTATAATTCACCCCTCCACTTT. It is translated as CASRTGTYNSPLHF.

This clonotype was observed a few times. The chain joins TRBV7-9 to TRBJ2-3; 9 bases fit TRBD1. V lost 4 bases to trimming and J lost 4 bases; unmatched junction nucleotides: 6. The germline gives CDR1 SEHNR, CDR2 FQNEAQ (reference sequence). The CDR3 consists of 15 residues. Here the CDR3 DNA reads TGTGCCAGCAGCTACCGGGACAGGGAGGCAGATACGCAGTATTTT. Amino acid sequence: CASSYRDREADTQYF.

Many counts were recorded for this clonotype. Here the CDR3 DNA reads TGCGCCAGCAGCTTGCCGGGACTAGCGGGAAACAATGAGCAGTTCTTC. Protein: CASSLPGLAGNNEQFF. The chain has TRBV5-1 and TRBJ2-1; 13 bases match TRBD2. CDR1 and CDR2 from the germline V gene are SGHRS and YFSETQ. The trim removed 1 base at V and 5 bases at J, leaving 3 bases unmatched. The CDR3 contains 16 residues.

The chain carries TRBV7-9 and TRBJ1-4, with D maybe TRBD1 (5 bases). This CDR3 has 17 amino acids. Trimming took 0 bases from V and 8 from J, leaving 19 bases between them. The germline gives CDR1 SEHNR, CDR2 FQNEAQ (reference sequence). CDR3 amino acids: CASSLAEAQTGREKLFF. CDR3 sequence (DNA): TGTGCCAGCAGCTTAGCCGAAGCCCAAACAGGACGAGAAAAACTGTTTTTT.

This clonotype was recorded a few times. The V gene is TRBV9, the J gene TRBJ2-3, with TRBD2 matching 8 bases. V was clipped by 3 bases and J by 2 bases; unmatched bases: 8. This CDR3 region has 16 residues. Germline V gives CDR1 SGDLS, CDR2 YYNGEE. CDR3 coding DNA: TGTGCCAGCAGCGGTTTACTAGCGGCACCCACAGATACGCAGTATTTT. Protein: CASSGLLAAPTDTQYF.

This chain connects TRBV15 to TRBJ2-7, with 9 bases matching TRBD1. Germline assignment: CDR1 LNHNV and CDR2 YYDKDF (reference sequence). The V and J ends lost 3 bases and 3 bases, in that order; junction bases with no gene match: 3. This CDR3 contains 14 residues. Written as DNA, the CDR3 is TGTGCCACCAGCAGGACAGGGGGAGGCTACGAGCAGTACTTC. Amino acids: CATSRTGGGYEQYF.